Below, 5 T cell receptor beta chains from the same sample are listed, as sequenced in a study of control samples from healthy donors and cancer patients (TCRdb year 2020). To prepare the library, the immunoSEQ multiplex PCR assay was applied. TCRdb re-hosts the immuneACCESS table, in-frame sequences only. Its copies lack some clones; in the studies checked, an unresolved V gene accounts for under half of them, and the cause for the rest is not known. The sample table lists about 150,000 clones, roughly 94% of them with a count of one. The ten largest clones represent approximately 14% of the sample. Sample: PBMCs. The origin of the receptors is a man in his sixties with colorectal cancer.

This CDR3 reads CASSQGPGTGDYEQYF. CDR3 coding DNA: TGTGCCAGCAGCCAAGGACCCGGGACAGGGGATTACGAGCAGTACTTC. The rearrangement joins TRBV3-1 (or the pseudogene TRBV3-2) to TRBJ2-7; 10 bases map to TRBD1. The V segment lost 1 base and the J segment 4 bases; nucleotides outside the gene matches: 7. This CDR3 has 16 residues. CDR1 LGHDT and CDR2 YNNKEL come from the germline V gene (reference sequence).

This chain links TRBV7-6 with TRBJ2-7, with D unclear. Trimming removed 2 bases from V and 0 bases from J, with 8 bases in between. The CDR3 extends over 14 amino acids. Germline V gene lookup returns CDR1 SGHVS and CDR2 FNYEAQ. CDR3 region: CASSLSDDSYEQYF. For the CDR3, the DNA is TGTGCCAGCAGCTTATCCGACGACTCCTACGAGCAGTACTTC.

The V and J genes are TRBV7-9 and TRBJ2-7; D is possibly TRBD1 (6 bases). The V gene's germline CDR1 is SEHNR and CDR2 FQNEAQ (reference sequence). V was shortened by 5 bases and J by 6 bases, with 11 bases between the two germline ends. The CDR3 consists of 12 residues. The CDR3 coding sequence is TGTGCCAGCAGCATACAGGGATCCGAGCAGTACTTC. Protein: CASSIQGSEQYF.

This rearrangement joins TRBV5-6 to TRBJ1-1; TRBD1 matches 8 bases. The CDR3 consists of 12 residues. CDR1 is SGHDT and CDR2 is YYEEEE in the germline V gene. After removal of 5 bases from V and 4 bases from J, the junction contained 1 base not matched to a gene. The CDR3 protein is CASRGQVTEAFF. The CDR3 nucleotides read TGTGCCAGCAGGGGACAGGTCACTGAAGCTTTCTTT.

This chain joins TRBV4-1 and TRBJ2-1; D is possibly TRBD2 (6 bases). The germline V gene encodes CDR1 MGHRA and CDR2 YSYEKL. CDR3 size: 13 residues. V was pared by 2 bases and J by 8 bases, with 10 bases between. CDR3 bases: TGCGCCAGCAGCCAACCTGGAGGGGATGAGCAGTTCTTC. Protein product: CASSQPGGDEQFF.